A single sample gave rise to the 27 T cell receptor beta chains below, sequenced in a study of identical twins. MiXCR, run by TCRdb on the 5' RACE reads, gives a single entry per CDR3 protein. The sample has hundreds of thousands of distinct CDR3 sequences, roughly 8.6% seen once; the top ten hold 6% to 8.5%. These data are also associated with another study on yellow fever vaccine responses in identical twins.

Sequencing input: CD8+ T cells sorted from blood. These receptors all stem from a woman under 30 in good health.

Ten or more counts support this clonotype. CDR3 sequence (DNA): TGCGCCAGCAGCCTACAGGGAAATGAGCAGTTCTTC. Translation: CASSLQGNEQFF. The rearrangement joins TRBV5-1 to TRBJ2-1; tentative D call: TRBD1 (6 bases). V was clipped by 4 bases and J by 7 bases, with 9 bases between them. The CDR3 is made up of 12 amino acids. CDR1 and CDR2 from the germline V gene are SGHRS and YFSETQ. The complete variable domain, with remaining parts taken from reference TRBV5-1 and TRBJ2-1, reads KAGVTQTPRYLIKTRGQQVTLSCSPISGHRSVSWYQQTPGQGLQFLFEYFSETQRNKGNFPGRFSGRQFSNSRSEMNVSTLELGDSALYLCASSLQGNEQFFGPGTRLTVL.

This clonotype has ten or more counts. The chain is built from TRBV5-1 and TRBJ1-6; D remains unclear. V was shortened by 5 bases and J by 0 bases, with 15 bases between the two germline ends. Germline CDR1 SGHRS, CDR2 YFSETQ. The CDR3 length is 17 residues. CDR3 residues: CASSSEGSSSYNSPLHF. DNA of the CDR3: TGCGCCAGCAGTTCGGAAGGGTCCAGCTCCTATAATTCACCCCTCCACTTT.

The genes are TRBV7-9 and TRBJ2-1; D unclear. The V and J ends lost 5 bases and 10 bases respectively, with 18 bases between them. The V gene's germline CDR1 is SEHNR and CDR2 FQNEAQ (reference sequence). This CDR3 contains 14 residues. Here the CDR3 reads CASSPPNFGQEQFF. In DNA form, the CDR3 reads TGTGCCAGCAGCCCCCCAAATTTTGGCCAGGAGCAGTTCTTC.

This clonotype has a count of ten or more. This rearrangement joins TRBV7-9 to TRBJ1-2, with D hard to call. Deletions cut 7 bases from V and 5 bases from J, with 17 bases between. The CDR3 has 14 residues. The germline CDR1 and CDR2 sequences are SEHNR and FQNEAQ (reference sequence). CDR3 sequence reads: CASTAAATHYGYTF. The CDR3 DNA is TGTGCCAGCACCGCGGCAGCGACTCATTATGGCTACACCTTC.

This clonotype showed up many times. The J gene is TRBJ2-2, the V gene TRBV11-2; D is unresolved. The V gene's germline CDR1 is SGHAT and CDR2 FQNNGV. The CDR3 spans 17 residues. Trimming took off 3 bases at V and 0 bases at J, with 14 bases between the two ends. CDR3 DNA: TGTGCCAGCAGCTTTGGCGGCAAGCCAACGAACACCGGGGAGCTGTTTTTT. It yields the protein CASSFGGKPTNTGELFF.

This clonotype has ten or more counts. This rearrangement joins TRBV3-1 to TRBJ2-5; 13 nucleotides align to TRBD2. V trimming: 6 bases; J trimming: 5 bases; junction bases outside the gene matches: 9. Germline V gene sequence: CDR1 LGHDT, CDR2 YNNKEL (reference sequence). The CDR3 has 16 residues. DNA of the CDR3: TGTGCCAGCAGATTACTAGCGGGAGGGCTGTTCGAGACCCAGTACTTC. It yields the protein CASRLLAGGLFETQYF.

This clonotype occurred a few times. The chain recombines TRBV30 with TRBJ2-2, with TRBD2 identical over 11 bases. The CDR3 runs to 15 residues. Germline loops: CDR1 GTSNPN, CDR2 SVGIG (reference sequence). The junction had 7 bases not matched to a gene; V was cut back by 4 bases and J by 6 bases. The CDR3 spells CAWTPGLAVPGELFF. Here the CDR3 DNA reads TGTGCCTGGACGCCGGGACTAGCGGTCCCCGGGGAGCTGTTTTTT.

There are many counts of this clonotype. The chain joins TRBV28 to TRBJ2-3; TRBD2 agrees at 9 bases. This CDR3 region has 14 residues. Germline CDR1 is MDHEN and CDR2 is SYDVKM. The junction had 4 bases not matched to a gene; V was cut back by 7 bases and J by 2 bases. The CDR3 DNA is TGTGCCAGCAACCAGCGGGAGGTCACAGATACGCAGTATTTT. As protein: CASNQREVTDTQYF.

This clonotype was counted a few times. CDR3: CASSPGTSNTGELFF. CDR3 in DNA: TGTGCCAGCAGCCCCGGGACATCGAACACCGGGGAGCTGTTTTTT. The chain recombines TRBV11-2 with TRBJ2-2, with a tentative D call TRBD1 (6 bases). This CDR3 has 15 amino acids. Trimming cost V 5 bases and J 0 bases, with 10 bases left between them. Germline-derived CDR1 and CDR2 are SGHAT and FQNNGV. Combining the CDR3 with reference TRBV11-2 and TRBJ2-2 gives the whole variable domain EAGVAQSPRYKIIEKRQSVAFWCNPISGHATLYWYQQILGQGPKLLIQFQNNGVVDDSQLPKDRFSAERLKGVDSTLKIQPAKLEDSAVYLCASSPGTSNTGELFFGEGSRLTVL.

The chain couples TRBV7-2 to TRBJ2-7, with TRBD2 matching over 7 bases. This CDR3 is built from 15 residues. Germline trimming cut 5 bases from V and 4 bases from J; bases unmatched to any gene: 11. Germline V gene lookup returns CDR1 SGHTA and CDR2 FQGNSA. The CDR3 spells CASSPREGRKYEQYF. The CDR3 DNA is TGTGCCAGCAGCCCAAGGGAGGGGAGAAAGTACGAGCAGTACTTC.

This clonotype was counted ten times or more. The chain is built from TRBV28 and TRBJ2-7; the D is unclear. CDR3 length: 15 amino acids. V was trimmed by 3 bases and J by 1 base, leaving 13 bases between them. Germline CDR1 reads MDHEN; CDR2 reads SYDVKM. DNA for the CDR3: TGTGCCAGCAGTTTGGGTGGGTCGCTGTCCTACGAGCAGTACTTC. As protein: CASSLGGSLSYEQYF.

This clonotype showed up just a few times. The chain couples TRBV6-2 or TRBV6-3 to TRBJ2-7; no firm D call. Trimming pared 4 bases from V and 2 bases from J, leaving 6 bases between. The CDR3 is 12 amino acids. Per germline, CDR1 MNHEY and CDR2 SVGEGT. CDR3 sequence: CASSSQTYEQYF. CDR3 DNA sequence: TGTGCCAGCAGTTCACAAACCTACGAGCAGTACTTC.

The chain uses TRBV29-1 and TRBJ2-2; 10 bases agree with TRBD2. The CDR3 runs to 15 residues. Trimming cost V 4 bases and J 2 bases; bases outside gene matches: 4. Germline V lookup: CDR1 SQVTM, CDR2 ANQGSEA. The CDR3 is CSVASGSLNTGELFF. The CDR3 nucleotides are TGCAGCGTTGCTAGCGGGAGTCTTAACACCGGGGAGCTGTTTTTT.

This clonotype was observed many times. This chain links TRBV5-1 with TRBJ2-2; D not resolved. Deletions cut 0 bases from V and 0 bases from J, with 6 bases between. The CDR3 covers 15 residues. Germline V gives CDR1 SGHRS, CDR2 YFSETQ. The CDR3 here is CASSLVRANTGELFF. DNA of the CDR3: TGCGCCAGCAGCTTGGTGAGAGCGAACACCGGGGAGCTGTTTTTT.

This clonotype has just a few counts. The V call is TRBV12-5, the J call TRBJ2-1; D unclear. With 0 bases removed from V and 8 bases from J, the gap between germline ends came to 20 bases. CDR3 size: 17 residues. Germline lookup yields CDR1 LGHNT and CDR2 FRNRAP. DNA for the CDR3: TGTGCTAGTGGTTTGGTGATCGGACCCCCGCAATTCTATGAGCAGTTCTTC. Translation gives CASGLVIGPPQFYEQFF.

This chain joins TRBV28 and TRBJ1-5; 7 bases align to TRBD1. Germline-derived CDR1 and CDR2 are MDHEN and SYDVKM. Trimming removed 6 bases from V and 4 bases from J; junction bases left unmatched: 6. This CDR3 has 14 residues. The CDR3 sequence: CASRPGQQNQPQHF. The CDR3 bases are TGTGCCAGCAGACCGGGACAGCAAAATCAGCCCCAGCATTTT.

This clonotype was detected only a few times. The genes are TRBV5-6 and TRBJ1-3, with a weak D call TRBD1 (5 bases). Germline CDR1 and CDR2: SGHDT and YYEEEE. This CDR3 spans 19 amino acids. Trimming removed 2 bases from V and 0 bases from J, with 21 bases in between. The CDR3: CASSFPRTSLPLSGNTIYF. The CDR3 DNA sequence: TGTGCCAGCAGCTTCCCCAGGACATCTTTACCTCTCTCTGGAAACACCATATATTTT.

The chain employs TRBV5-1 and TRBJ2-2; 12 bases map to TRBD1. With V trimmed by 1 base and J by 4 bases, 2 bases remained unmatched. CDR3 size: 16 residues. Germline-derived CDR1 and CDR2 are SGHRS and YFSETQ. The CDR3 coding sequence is TGCGCCAGCAGCTTGAAGGGACAGGGGGCCACCGGGGAGCTGTTTTTT. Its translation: CASSLKGQGATGELFF.

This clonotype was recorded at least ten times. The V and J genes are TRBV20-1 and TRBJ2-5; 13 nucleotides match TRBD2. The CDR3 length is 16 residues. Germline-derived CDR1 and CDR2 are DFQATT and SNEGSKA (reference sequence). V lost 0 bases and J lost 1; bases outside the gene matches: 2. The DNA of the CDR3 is TGCAGTGCTAGAGATCGGACTAGCGGGGGCCAAGAGACCCAGTACTTC. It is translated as CSARDRTSGGQETQYF.

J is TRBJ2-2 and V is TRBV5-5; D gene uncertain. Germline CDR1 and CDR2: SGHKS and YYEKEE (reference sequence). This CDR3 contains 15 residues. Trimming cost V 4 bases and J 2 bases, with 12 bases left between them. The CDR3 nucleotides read TGTGCCAGCAGCCCAAATTCCGGAAACACCGGGGAGCTGTTTTTT. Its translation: CASSPNSGNTGELFF.

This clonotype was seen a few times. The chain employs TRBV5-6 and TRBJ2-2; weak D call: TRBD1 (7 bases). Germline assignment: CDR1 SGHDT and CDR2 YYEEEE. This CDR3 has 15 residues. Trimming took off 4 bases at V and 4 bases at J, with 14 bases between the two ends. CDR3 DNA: TGTGCCAGCAGCCTGGACAGGACTATCACCGGGGAGCTGTTTTTT. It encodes CASSLDRTITGELFF.

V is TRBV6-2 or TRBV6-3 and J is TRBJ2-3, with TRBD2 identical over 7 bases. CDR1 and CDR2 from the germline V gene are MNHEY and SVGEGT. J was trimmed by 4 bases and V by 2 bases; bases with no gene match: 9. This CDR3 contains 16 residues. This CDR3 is CASSYPAGDGADTQYF. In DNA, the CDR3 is TGTGCCAGCAGTTACCCGGCGGGAGATGGCGCAGATACGCAGTATTTT.

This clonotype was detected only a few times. CDR3 in amino acids: CSARGGAGGNTGELFF. The CDR3 nucleotides are TGCAGTGCTAGGGGTGGAGCGGGGGGGAACACCGGGGAGCTGTTTTTT. The rearrangement joins TRBV20-1 to TRBJ2-2; 9 bases agree with TRBD2. CDR3 length: 16 residues. V lost 3 bases to trimming and J lost 1 base; unmatched junction nucleotides: 6. The germline V gene encodes CDR1 DFQATT and CDR2 SNEGSKA (reference sequence).

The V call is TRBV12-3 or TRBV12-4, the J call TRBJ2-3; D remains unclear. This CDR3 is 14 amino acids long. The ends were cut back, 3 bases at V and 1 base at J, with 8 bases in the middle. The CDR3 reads CASSLVQGTDTQYF. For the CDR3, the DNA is TGTGCCAGCAGTTTGGTGCAGGGCACAGATACGCAGTATTTT.

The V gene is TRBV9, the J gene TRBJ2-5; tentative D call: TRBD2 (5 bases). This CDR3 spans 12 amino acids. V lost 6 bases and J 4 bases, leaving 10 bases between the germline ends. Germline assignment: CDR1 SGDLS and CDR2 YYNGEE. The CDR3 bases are TGTGCCAGCAACGGGGAACGAGAGACCCAGTACTTC. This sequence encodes CASNGERETQYF.

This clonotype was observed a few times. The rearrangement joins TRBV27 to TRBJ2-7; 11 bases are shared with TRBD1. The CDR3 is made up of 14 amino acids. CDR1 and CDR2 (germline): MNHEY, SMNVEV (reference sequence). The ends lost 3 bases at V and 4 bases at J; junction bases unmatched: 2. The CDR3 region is CASSLDRGRYEQYF. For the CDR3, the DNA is TGTGCCAGCAGTTTGGACAGGGGGCGGTACGAGCAGTACTTC.

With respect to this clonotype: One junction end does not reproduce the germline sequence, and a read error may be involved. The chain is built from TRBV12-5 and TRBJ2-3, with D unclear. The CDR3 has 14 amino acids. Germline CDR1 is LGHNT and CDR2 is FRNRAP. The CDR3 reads CASGSNLDSDRQYF. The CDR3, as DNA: TGTGCTAGTGGTTCAAACCTTGACTCCGATAGGCAGTATTTT. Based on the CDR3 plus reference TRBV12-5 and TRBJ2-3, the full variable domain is DARVTQTPRHKVTEMGQEVTMRCQPILGHNTVFWYRQTMMQGLELLAYFRNRAPLDDSGMPKDRFSAEMPDATLATLKIQPSEPRDSAVYFCASGSNLDSDRQYFGPGTRLTVL.